This entry describes one TCR beta chain. The data belong to a study of blood T cell repertoires in COVID-19. The table came from immunoSEQ multiplex PCR; TCRdb's copy has only in-frame clones and leaves some out. This repertoire shows approximately 190,000 clones, around four fifths found once; its top ten account for under 5.5%. The CDR3 length is 14 residues. Trimming took 3 bases from V and 2 from J, leaving 11 bases between them. Per the germline V gene, CDR1 is MNHEY and CDR2 is SMNVEV (reference sequence). Sequences were obtained from peripheral blood. The rearrangement uses TRBV27 and TRBJ2-7, with D tentatively TRBD1 (6 bases). This TCR derives from a woman under 40 with acute or convalescent COVID-19. The CDR3, as DNA: TGTGCCAGCAGTTTGTTTCAGGGGCCCTACGAGCAGTACTTC. Amino acids: CASSLFQGPYEQYF.